This is a list of T cell receptor beta chains from one sample in a study of Ad26.COV2.S vaccination and SARS-CoV-2 variants. Some clones are missing from TCRdb's copy, which holds only in-frame ones; the method was immunoSEQ multiplex PCR. The profile shows roughly 350,000 clones, approximately 86% of them singletons. The input for sequencing was peripheral blood, taken in a trial of Ad26.COV2.S vaccine versus placebo. These receptor sequences come from a person aged 18-65 years who received the Ad26.COV2.S COVID-19 vaccine or a placebo. CDR3s include the opening cysteine and the closing phenylalanine or tryptophan. The D gene is left open where the match is weak. Rows give clone size only sometimes, using once, few, many, or a class for an expanded clone.

NA	TRBV10-3	TRBJ1-3	NA	CAIVSGNTIYF	TGTGCCATCGTCTCTGGAAACACCATATATTTT
NA	TRBV12-5	TRBJ2-1	NA	CASGLPSGNEQFF	TGTGCTAGTGGTCTCCCCTCGGGCAATGAGCAGTTCTTC
NA	TRBV12-3/TRBV12-4	TRBJ2-7	NA	CASSWTADYEQYF	TGTGCCAGCAGCTGGACAGCAGACTACGAGCAGTACTTC
NA	TRBV6-6	TRBJ2-5	NA	CASSYVETQYF	TGTGCCAGCAGTTACGTGGAGACCCAGTACTTC
NA	TRBV18	TRBJ2-3	TRBD2	CASSLAGSDTQYF	TGTGCCAGCTCACTAGCGGGATCAGATACGCAGTATTTT
NA	TRBV6-5	TRBJ2-2	NA	CASKGLAPTGELFF	TGTGCCAGCAAGGGGCTAGCCCCCACCGGGGAGCTGTTTTTT
NA	TRBV5-8	TRBJ2-7	NA	CASSLIGGMTREQYF	TGTGCCAGCAGCTTAATTGGGGGGATGACCAGGGAGCAGTACTTC
NA	TRBV27	TRBJ2-2	NA	CASTPTETGFTGELFF	TGTGCCAGCACTCCCACCGAAACAGGTTTTACCGGGGAGCTGTTTTTT
once	TRBV14	TRBJ2-1	TRBD2	CASSQWAGTSVHEQFF	TGTGCCAGCAGCCAATGGGCCGGGACTAGCGTGCATGAGCAGTTCTTC
few	TRBV7-2	TRBJ1-5	TRBD1	CASSLPGQGSQPQHF	TGTGCCAGCAGCCTACCGGGACAGGGATCGCAGCCCCAGCATTTT
NA	TRBV6-1	TRBJ2-7	NA	CASSEGPGAPYEQYF	TGTGCCAGCAGTGAAGGGCCGGGGGCCCCCTACGAGCAGTACTTC
NA	TRBV27	TRBJ2-1	TRBD2	CASENTGGSSNEQFF	TGTGCCAGCGAAAATACCGGCGGGAGTAGTAATGAGCAGTTCTTC
many	TRBV7-3	TRBJ1-5	NA	CASAAGANQPQHF	TGTGCCAGCGCCGCGGGGGCCAATCAGCCCCAGCATTTT
NA	TRBV27	TRBJ2-7	TRBD2	CASSASHGLAGHEQYF	TGTGCCAGCAGTGCCTCCCACGGACTAGCGGGTCACGAGCAGTACTTC
NA	TRBV10-3	TRBJ1-5	TRBD1	CAAGTGNNQPQHF	TGTGCCGCAGGGACAGGGAACAATCAGCCCCAGCATTTT
NA	TRBV9	TRBJ2-5	TRBD2	CASSIGTSGSQETQYF	TGTGCCAGCAGCATCGGGACTAGCGGATCCCAAGAGACCCAGTACTTC
NA	TRBV24-1	TRBJ2-1	NA	CATSDPDGYNEQFF	TGTGCCACCAGTGATCCGGACGGCTACAATGAGCAGTTCTTC
NA	TRBV15	TRBJ2-1	TRBD2	CATSLRGGNEQFF	TGTGCCACCAGCCTACGGGGGGGCAATGAGCAGTTCTTC
NA	TRBV5-6	TRBJ2-2	NA	CASSLVATGELFF	TGTGCCAGCAGCTTGGTAGCCACCGGGGAGCTGTTTTTT
NA	TRBV27	TRBJ1-1	TRBD1	CASKIPGGGSGTEAFF	TGTGCCAGCAAAATCCCAGGGGGCGGTTCGGGCACTGAAGCTTTCTTT
NA	TRBV29-1	TRBJ2-7	TRBD1	CSVITGTGGHEQYF	TGCAGCGTAATAACCGGGACAGGGGGACACGAGCAGTACTTC
NA	TRBV5-4	TRBJ2-6	NA	CASSSRGRISGANVLTF	TGTGCCAGCAGCAGCCGGGGACGGATATCTGGGGCCAACGTCCTGACTTTC
NA	TRBV13	TRBJ2-5	TRBD1	CASSFGTGRQETQYF	TGTGCCAGCAGCTTCGGGACAGGGCGGCAAGAGACCCAGTACTTC
NA	TRBV28	TRBJ1-3	TRBD1	CASSSDRAGNTIYF	TGTGCCAGCAGTTCCGACAGGGCTGGAAACACCATATATTTT
NA	TRBV4-1	TRBJ2-7	TRBD1	CASSLTGAAEQYF	TGCGCCAGCAGCCTAACAGGGGCAGCTGAGCAGTACTTC
NA	TRBV11-3	TRBJ2-3	TRBD2	CASSFGSGGADTQYF	TGTGCCAGCAGCTTCGGTAGCGGGGGGGCAGATACGCAGTATTTT
NA	TRBV6-5	TRBJ2-7	NA	CASSYSFGGAAYEQYF	TGTGCCAGCAGTTATTCCTTTGGGGGCGCCGCCTACGAGCAGTACTTC
NA	TRBV7-9	TRBJ1-2	NA	CASSLGRGANYGYTF	TGTGCCAGCAGCTTAGGTAGGGGAGCTAACTATGGCTACACCTTC
NA	TRBV24-1	TRBJ2-2	NA	CATGRQDINTGELFF	TGTGCCACCGGACGACAGGATATCAACACCGGGGAGCTGTTTTTT
NA	TRBV10-3	TRBJ2-2	TRBD2	CAISSGGRNTGELFF	TGTGCCATCAGTTCGGGAGGGCGGAACACCGGGGAGCTGTTTTTT
NA	TRBV5-4	TRBJ2-3	TRBD2	CASSLKVAGGLTDTQYF	TGTGCCAGCAGCTTGAAGGTAGCGGGGGGCCTGACAGATACGCAGTATTTT
NA	TRBV7-2	TRBJ2-7	TRBD1	CASSLTGQGSYEQYF	TGTGCCAGCAGCTTAACCGGACAGGGGTCCTACGAGCAGTACTTC
NA	TRBV27	TRBJ1-4	NA	CASRLLPYSSNEKLFF	TGTGCCAGCAGGCTCCTCCCCTACAGCTCTAATGAAAAACTGTTTTTT
NA	TRBV2	TRBJ2-3	TRBD2	CASNLAGPTDTQYF	TGTGCCAGCAACCTAGCGGGGCCTACAGATACGCAGTATTTT
NA	TRBV9	TRBJ2-1	NA	CASSDGDPDSNEQFF	TGTGCCAGCAGCGATGGAGACCCCGACAGCAATGAGCAGTTCTTC